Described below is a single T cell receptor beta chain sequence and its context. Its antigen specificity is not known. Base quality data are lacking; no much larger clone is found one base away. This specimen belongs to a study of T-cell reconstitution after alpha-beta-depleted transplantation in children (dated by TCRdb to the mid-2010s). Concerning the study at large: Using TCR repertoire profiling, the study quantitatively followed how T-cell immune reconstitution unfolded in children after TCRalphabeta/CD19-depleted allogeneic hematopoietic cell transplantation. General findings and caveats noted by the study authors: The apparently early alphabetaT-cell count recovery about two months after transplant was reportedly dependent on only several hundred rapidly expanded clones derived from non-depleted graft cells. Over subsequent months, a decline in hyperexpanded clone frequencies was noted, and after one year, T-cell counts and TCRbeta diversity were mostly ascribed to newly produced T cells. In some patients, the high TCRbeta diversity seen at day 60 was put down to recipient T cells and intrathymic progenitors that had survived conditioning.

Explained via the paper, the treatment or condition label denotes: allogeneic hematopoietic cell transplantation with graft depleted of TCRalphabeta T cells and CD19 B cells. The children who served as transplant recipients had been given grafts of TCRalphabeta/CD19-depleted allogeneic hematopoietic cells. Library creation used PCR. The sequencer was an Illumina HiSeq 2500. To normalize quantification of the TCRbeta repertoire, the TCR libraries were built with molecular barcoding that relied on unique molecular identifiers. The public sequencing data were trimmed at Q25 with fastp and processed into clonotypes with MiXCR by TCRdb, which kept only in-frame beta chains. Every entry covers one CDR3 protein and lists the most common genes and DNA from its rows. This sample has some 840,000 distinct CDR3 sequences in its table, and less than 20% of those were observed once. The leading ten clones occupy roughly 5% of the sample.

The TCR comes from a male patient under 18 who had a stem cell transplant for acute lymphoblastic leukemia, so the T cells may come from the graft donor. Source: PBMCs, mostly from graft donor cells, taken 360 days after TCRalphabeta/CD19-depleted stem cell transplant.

The DNA sequence is as follows: TGTGCCAGCAGCATACCGACTAGCGGGGAAAAGAATGAGCAGTTCTTC. Its translation reads: CASSIPTSGEKNEQFF. The sequence joins TRBV21-1 to TRBJ2-1; TRBD2 reflects the table's D call only, with no check against the DNA. TRBV21-1 is designated a pseudogene. The CDR3 runs 16 residues from the cysteine to the phenylalanine. Kept here is only the CDR3 DNA, which spans 48 bases and is read in frame from base 1.